The clone carrying this TCR beta chain came up many times. The data stem from a study of T cells in Graves' hyperthyroidism and ophthalmopathy. The CDR3 regions of TCR beta were amplified from RNA transcripts. A first-round RT-PCR of the TCR CDR3 used the HTBI primer set. Each CDR3 protein is one row after TCRdb ran MiXCR on the multiplex PCR reads. Found here are 140,000 or so distinct CDR3 sequences, approximately 20% of them singletons; the top ten hold more than 60%. The germline V gene has CDR1 MNHEY and CDR2 SMNVEV (reference sequence). The CDR3 is 17 residues long. V was clipped by 5 bases and J by 0 bases, with 17 bases between them.

V usage is TRBV27 and J usage is TRBJ1-3, with D tentatively TRBD1 (5 bases). The sequenced material came from blood. The clonotype comes from a woman aged 50 to 65 with Graves' hyperthyroidism that later progressed to Graves' ophthalmopathy. CDR3: CASSLKGRITSGNTIYF. DNA of the CDR3: TGTGCCAGCAGTCTTAAGGGACGTATCACCTCTGGAAACACCATATATTTT.